Below are 13 T cell receptor beta chains sequenced from a single sample in a study of T cell repertoires in cytomegalovirus infection. TCRdb recomputed calls from the reads with MiXCR, one row per CDR3 protein. This table has under 300,000 distinct CDR3 sequences, 15% to 20% appearing once. Sample: CD8+ T cells from PBMCs. These receptors were collected from a human donor in good health (CMV status not recorded). Some clones in this sample may be carry-over from other donors' samples.

V is TRBV13 and J is TRBJ1-1; D remains ambiguous. Trimming removed 4 bases from V and 1 base from J, with 13 bases in between. From germline, CDR1 is PRHDT and CDR2 FYEKMQ (reference sequence). This CDR3 contains 15 residues. Here the CDR3 reads CASSSGGRANTEAFF. CDR3 nucleotide sequence: TGTGCCAGCAGCTCGGGTGGACGGGCGAACACTGAAGCTTTCTTT.

The V call is TRBV2, the J call TRBJ2-7; D may be TRBD1 (5 bases). Per the germline V gene, CDR1 is SNHLY and CDR2 is FYNNEI. The CDR3 is made up of 15 amino acids. Trimming cost V 6 bases and J 2 bases, with 17 bases left between them. Here the CDR3 reads CASRQHLQDTYEQYF. In DNA form, the CDR3 reads TGTGCCAGCAGACAGCACTTACAGGATACCTACGAGCAGTACTTC.

This clonotype has a handful of counts. The chain uses TRBV29-1 and TRBJ2-1, with a possible D match to TRBD2 (5 bases). This CDR3 has 16 amino acids. Germline V gene data show CDR1 as SQVTM and CDR2 as ANQGSEA. Deletions cut 5 bases from V and 2 bases from J, with 19 bases between. The CDR3 DNA reads as TGCAGCGTTAGGCACCACGATAGCGCGGCCTACAATGAGCAGTTCTTC. This encodes CSVRHHDSAAYNEQFF.

There are a few counts of this clonotype. The chain employs TRBV28 and TRBJ2-7; 8 bases map to TRBD2. V gave up 6 bases and J gave up 3 bases; unmatched junction bases: 7. Germline CDR1 MDHEN, CDR2 SYDVKM. There are 14 residues in the CDR3. The CDR3 region is CASRAAGGFYEQYF. Written as DNA, the CDR3 is TGTGCCAGCAGGGCGGCGGGGGGATTCTACGAGCAGTACTTC.

At least ten counts were recorded for this clonotype. This chain links TRBV12-3 or TRBV12-4 with TRBJ1-1; no clear D gene. V lost 3 bases, J lost 1 base, and 6 bases lay in between. This CDR3 region has 13 residues. CDR3 in DNA: TGTGCCAGCAGTTTGAACCCGAACACTGAAGCTTTCTTT. Translating it yields CASSLNPNTEAFF.

This clonotype was recorded a few times. The CDR3 DNA is TGTGCCAGCAGCTCGTGGGGGGCTTCGAGCTCCTACGAGCAGTACTTC. Amino acid sequence: CASSSWGASSSYEQYF. The rearrangement uses TRBV13 and TRBJ2-7, with D possibly called TRBD1 or TRBD2 (6 bases each). V gave up 4 bases and J gave up 0 bases, with 16 bases separating them. CDR1 PRHDT and CDR2 FYEKMQ come from the germline V gene (reference sequence). There are 16 residues in the CDR3. Drawing the rest from reference TRBV13 and TRBJ2-7, the complete variable domain is AAGVIQSPRHLIKEKRETATLKCYPIPRHDTVYWYQQGPGQDPQFLISFYEKMQSDKGSIPDRFSAQQFSDYHSELNMSSLELGDSALYFCASSSWGASSSYEQYFGPGTRLTVT.

This clonotype was detected only a few times. V usage is TRBV28 and J usage is TRBJ2-1, with D perhaps given as TRBD1 or TRBD2 (5 bases each). Germline V CDR1 and CDR2: MDHEN, SYDVKM. This CDR3 is built from 16 residues. V was pared by 0 bases and J by 9 bases, with 18 bases between. CDR3 nucleotides: TGTGCCAGCAGTTTATGGGGGGATCGCACCTCAATTGAGCAGTTCTTC. Its translation: CASSLWGDRTSIEQFF.

This clonotype was seen repeatedly, ten times or more. V is TRBV12-3 or TRBV12-4 and J is TRBJ2-2; 14 bases agree with TRBD2. V lost 8 bases, J lost 6 bases, and 5 bases stayed unmatched. This CDR3 has 15 residues. CDR3 sequence (DNA): TGTGCCAGCCGCGGGACTAGCGGGGGATCCGGGGAGCTGTTTTTT. Protein: CASRGTSGGSGELFF.

The V gene is TRBV7-3, the J gene TRBJ2-3; D possibly corresponds to TRBD1 (6 bases). The CDR3 runs to 16 residues. Germline-derived CDR1 and CDR2 are SGHTA and FQGTGA. V was clipped by 5 bases and J by 2 bases, with 17 bases between them. The CDR3 loop reads CASSHGETGTTDTQYF. The CDR3 nucleotides read TGTGCCAGCAGCCACGGGGAGACAGGAACCACAGATACGCAGTATTTT. The full variable domain, in which reference TRBV7-3 and TRBJ2-3 provide the parts outside the CDR3, is GAGVSQTPSNKVTEKGKYVELRCDPISGHTALYWYRQSLGQGPEFLIYFQGTGAADDSGLPNDRFFAVRPEGSVSTLKIQRTERGDSAVYLCASSHGETGTTDTQYFGPGTRLTVL.

The chain joins TRBV20-1 to TRBJ2-3; 8 bases are a match to TRBD2. With V trimmed by 6 bases and J by 2 bases, 7 bases remained unmatched. Germline-derived CDR1 and CDR2 are DFQATT and SNEGSKA (reference sequence). The CDR3 length is 14 residues. The CDR3 reads CSATPGLDTDTQYF. The CDR3 DNA sequence: TGCAGTGCAACACCGGGACTAGACACAGATACGCAGTATTTT.

This rearrangement joins TRBV5-5 to TRBJ2-5; 9 bases are a match to TRBD1. The CDR3 totals 18 residues. The V and J ends lost 0 bases and 1 base, in that order; junction bases with no gene match: 10. The germline CDR1 and CDR2 sequences are SGHKS and YYEKEE (reference sequence). The CDR3 coding sequence is TGTGCCAGCAGCTTGGGTGTTAGGACAGGGGTGTCCCAAGAGACCCAGTACTTC. Translating gives CASSLGVRTGVSQETQYF. The full variable domain, rest sourced from reference TRBV5-5 and TRBJ2-5, is DAGVTQSPTHLIKTRGQQVTLRCSPISGHKSVSWYQQVLGQGPQFIFQYYEKEERGRGNFPDRFSARQFPNYSSELNVNALLLGDSALYLCASSLGVRTGVSQETQYFGPGTRLLVL.

V and J are TRBV6-5 and TRBJ1-5; weak D call: TRBD1 (5 bases). V was shortened by 4 bases and J by 6 bases, with 13 bases between the two germline ends. The CDR3 loop spans 14 amino acids. The V gene's germline CDR1 is MNHEY and CDR2 SVGAGI. The CDR3 here is CASSSGWSIQPQHF. The CDR3 nucleotides read TGTGCCAGCAGTTCAGGGTGGTCTATTCAGCCCCAGCATTTT.

The V gene is TRBV27, the J gene TRBJ2-6, with 9 bases lining up with TRBD1. The CDR3 spans 20 residues. Germline CDR1 is MNHEY and CDR2 is SMNVEV (reference sequence). With 5 bases clipped from V and 0 bases from J, the junction kept 14 bases outside the gene matches. The CDR3 loop reads CASSLNPQGAQSSGANVLTF. CDR3 nucleotides: TGTGCCAGCAGTCTTAACCCACAGGGGGCGCAGAGCTCTGGGGCCAACGTCCTGACTTTC. The variable domain in full, completed from reference TRBV27 and TRBJ2-6, reads EAQVTQNPRYLITVTGKKLTVTCSQNMNHEYMSWYRQDPGLGLRQIYYSMNVEVTDKGDVPEGYKVSRKEKRNFPLILESPSPNQTSLYFCASSLNPQGAQSSGANVLTFGAGSRLTVL.